A selection of T cell receptor beta chains follows, all from one sample in a study of HIV-infected children after antiretroviral therapy interruption. TCRdb itself ran the 3' RACE reads through MiXCR, one entry per CDR3 protein. The table lists around 50,000 distinct CDR3 sequences, around 4% of them singletons, with approximately 0.7% in the top ten. The input for sequencing was CD45RA+ CD4+ T cells from PBMCs, pooled from several time points, taken from a donor given antiretroviral therapy, either interrupted or continuous. These receptors were obtained from a pool of human donors with HIV. Each CDR3 is given with its conserved first and last residue. D genes are given only for firm matches. Expanded clones get a size class; other rows say once, few or many, or leave the size out.

J | V | size | D | DNA | CDR3
TRBJ1-6 | TRBV5-1 | many | NA | TGCGCCAGCAGCTCTACAGAGAGTTCGGGACCCCTCCACTTT | CASSSTESSGPLHF
TRBJ2-1 | TRBV29-1 | many | TRBD2 | TGCAGCGTTGCCCCCTGGACTAGCGGGGGGCCCGACTCCTACAATGAGCAGTTCTTC | CSVAPWTSGGPDSYNEQFF
TRBJ2-1 | TRBV11-3 | NA | NA | TGTGCCAGCAGCTTAAGTGGGCGGCCGTTGAATGAGCAGTTCTTC | CASSLSGRPLNEQFF
TRBJ2-1 | TRBV10-3 | many | TRBD1 | TGTGCCACAAGACAGGGGTTAGAGAATGAGCAGTTCTTC | CATRQGLENEQFF
TRBJ2-2 | TRBV28 | many | NA | TGTGCCATCACCGGGACACCTAACACCGGGGAGCTGTTTTTT | CAITGTPNTGELFF
TRBJ1-2 | TRBV12-3/TRBV12-4 | many | NA | TGTGCCAGCAGTGGACAGACTCCCGTCGGAAACACCTTC | CASSGQTPVGNTF
TRBJ2-7 | TRBV28 | many | TRBD2 | TGTGCCAGCAGTTCCCTAGCGGGGGGTTCCTACGAGCAGTACTTC | CASSSLAGGSYEQYF
TRBJ2-1 | TRBV4-2 | many | NA | TGTGCCAGCAGCCAAGAACAGAACCGCGAGCAGTTCTTC | CASSQEQNREQFF
TRBJ2-1 | TRBV28 | many | TRBD2 | TGTGCCAGCAACATAGCGGGGGCTTACAATGAGCAGTTCTTC | CASNIAGAYNEQFF
TRBJ2-3 | TRBV4-1 | NA | NA | TGTGCCAGCAGCCAAGATCTCTGGGGGGTTAGTCAAAACACCTTGTACTTT | CASSQDLWGVSQNTLYF
TRBJ1-2 | TRBV24-1 | many | TRBD1 | TGTGCCACCAGTGATCCTCCCAGGGGGGATCATGGCTACACCTTC | CATSDPPRGDHGYTF
TRBJ2-2 | TRBV2 | NA | NA | TGTGCCAGCAGTTCCCAGGGGACCGGGGAGCTGTTTTTT | CASSSQGTGELFF
TRBJ2-1 | TRBV19 | few | NA | TGTGCCAGTAGTCCTCTAAGGTCCTACAATGAGCAGTTCTTC | CASSPLRSYNEQFF
TRBJ1-5 | TRBV12-3/TRBV12-4 | many | NA | TGTGCCAGCAGTTTAACGGGGACACTCCTTGGCAGCAATCAGCCCCAGCATTTT | CASSLTGTLLGSNQPQHF
TRBJ1-1 | TRBV20-1 | NA | NA | TGCAGTGCTAGAGATAGGAAGCGGGTCATGAACACTGAAGCTTTCTTT | CSARDRKRVMNTEAFF
TRBJ2-7 | TRBV20-1 | many | NA | TGCAGTGCCTCTCCGGGGGTGAGCTCCTACGAGCAGTACTTC | CSASPGVSSYEQYF
TRBJ1-6 | TRBV5-1 | many | NA | TGCGCCAGCAGCTTGGACAGGCCCTATAATTCACCCCTCCACTTT | CASSLDRPYNSPLHF
TRBJ2-7 | TRBV11-2 | many | NA | TGTGCCAGCAGCTTAGAAAGGGCTCCCTCCTACGAGCAGTACTTC | CASSLERAPSYEQYF
TRBJ2-3 | TRBV12-3/TRBV12-4 | many | NA | TGTGCCAGCAGTTTAGCCCCTAGCACAGATACGCAGTATTTT | CASSLAPSTDTQYF
TRBJ1-5 | TRBV6-2/TRBV6-3 | many | NA | TGTGCCAGCAGTGAGGGACCTAGCAATCAGCCCCAGCATTTT | CASSEGPSNQPQHF
TRBJ1-2 | TRBV9 | few | NA | TGTGCCAGCAGCGTGAGTCAGGGGAATGGCTACACCTTC | CASSVSQGNGYTF
TRBJ2-6 | TRBV3-1 | many | NA | TGTGCCAGCAGCCAAGGGACGGCCTCTGGGGCCAACGTCCTGACTTTC | CASSQGTASGANVLTF
TRBJ2-2 | TRBV11-3 | NA | NA | TGTGCCAGCAGCTTAGATGCTTCCCCGAACACCGGGGAGCTGTTTTTT | CASSLDASPNTGELFF
TRBJ2-7 | TRBV28 | many | NA | TGTGCCAGCAGTTTGGGGGACGGCTACGAGCAGTACTTC | CASSLGDGYEQYF
TRBJ1-1 | TRBV29-1 | few | TRBD1 | TGCAGCGTTGGTAGGACAGGGGGCCGAGACACTGAAGCTTTCTTT | CSVGRTGGRDTEAFF
TRBJ1-1 | TRBV20-1 | many | NA | TGCAGTCCGGCGAGAGAGGAGGTTGAAGCTTTCTTT | CSPAREEVEAFF
TRBJ2-1 | TRBV5-1 | NA | NA | TGCGCCAGCAGCTTGGGGAACTACAATGAGCAGTTCTTC | CASSLGNYNEQFF
TRBJ2-5 | TRBV5-4 | many | NA | TGTGCCAGCAGCCGAGCTCAGGGGTATCAAGAGACCCAGTACTTC | CASSRAQGYQETQYF
TRBJ2-3 | TRBV18 | NA | NA | TGTGCCAGCTCACCACCGTCGCAGGGAAGCACAGATACGCAGTATTTT | CASSPPSQGSTDTQYF
TRBJ2-2 | TRBV12-5 | many | NA | TGTGCTAGTGGTTTTGACACCGGGGAGCTGTTTTTT | CASGFDTGELFF